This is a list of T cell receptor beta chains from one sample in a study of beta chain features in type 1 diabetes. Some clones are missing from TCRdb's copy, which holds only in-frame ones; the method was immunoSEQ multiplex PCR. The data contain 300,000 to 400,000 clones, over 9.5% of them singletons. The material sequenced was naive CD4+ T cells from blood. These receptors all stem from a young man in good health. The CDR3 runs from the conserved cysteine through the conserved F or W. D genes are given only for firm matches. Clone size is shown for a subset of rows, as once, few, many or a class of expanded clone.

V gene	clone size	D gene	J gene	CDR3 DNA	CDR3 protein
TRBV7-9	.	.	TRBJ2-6	TGTGCCAGCAGCCGACCCCGGACAGTTCGGGCTGGGGCCAACGTCCTGACTTTC	CASSRPRTVRAGANVLTF
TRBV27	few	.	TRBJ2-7	TGTGCCAGCAGTTTCTCAGTCGGTGGCGGCGTCACGTACGAGCAGTACTTC	CASSFSVGGGVTYEQYF
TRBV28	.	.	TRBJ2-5	TGTGCCAGCAGTCTCCCAGTACAAGAGACCCAGTACTTC	CASSLPVQETQYF
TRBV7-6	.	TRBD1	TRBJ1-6	TGTGCCAGCAGCCGCAGTACCTGGGGGACAGGGGGAGGTTCACCCCTCCACTTT	CASSRSTWGTGGGSPLHF
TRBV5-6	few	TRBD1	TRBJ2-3	TGTGCCAGCAGCTTGGAGGGACAGGGCACAGATACGCAGTATTTT	CASSLEGQGTDTQYF
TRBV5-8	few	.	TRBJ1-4	TGTGCCAGCAGCCTCGGGACACAGACAACTAATGAAAAACTGTTTTTT	CASSLGTQTTNEKLFF
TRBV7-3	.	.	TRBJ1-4	TGTGCCAGCAGCTTAACGCTGGGGCAGCTTAATGAAAAACTGTTTTTT	CASSLTLGQLNEKLFF
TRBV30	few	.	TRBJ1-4	TGTGCCAGACGGGAGGCAACTAATGAAAAACTGTTTTTT	CARREATNEKLFF
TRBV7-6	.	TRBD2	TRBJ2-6	TGTGCCAGCAGCCCTCGATTAGCGGGGTCTGGGGCCAACGTCCTGACTTTC	CASSPRLAGSGANVLTF
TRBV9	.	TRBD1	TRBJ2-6	TGTGCCAGCAGCGTTAACAGGGGTGAGGCTGGGGCCAACGTCCTGACTTTC	CASSVNRGEAGANVLTF
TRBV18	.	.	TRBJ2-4	TGTGCCAGCTCACCACGAGACGGGGGAAACATTCAGTACTTC	CASSPRDGGNIQYF
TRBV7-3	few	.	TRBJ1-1	TGTGCCAGCAGCCGAGGGGGTGGGAACACTGAAGCTTTCTTT	CASSRGGGNTEAFF
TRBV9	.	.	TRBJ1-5	TGTGCCAGCAGCCGGACGGGGGGGGCGAATCAGCCCCAGCATTTT	CASSRTGGANQPQHF
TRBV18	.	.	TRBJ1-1	TGTGCCAGCTCAGATGACAGGAACACTGAAGCTTTCTTT	CASSDDRNTEAFF
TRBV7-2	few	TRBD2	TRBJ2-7	TGTGCCAGCAGCCTCGTAGCGGGAGGTCGGCTTTACGAGCAGTACTTC	CASSLVAGGRLYEQYF
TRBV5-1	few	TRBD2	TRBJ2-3	TGCGCCAGCAGCGCCCGGACTAGCGGGAGTACAGATACGCAGTATTTT	CASSARTSGSTDTQYF
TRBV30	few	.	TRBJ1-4	TGTGCCTGGAGACAGCCTGCAACTAATGAAAAACTGTTTTTT	CAWRQPATNEKLFF
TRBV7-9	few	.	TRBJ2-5	TGTGCCAGCAGCTTAGCTACAGGGAATAGTGAGACCCAGTACTTC	CASSLATGNSETQYF
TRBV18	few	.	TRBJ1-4	TGTGCCAGCTCTCGTGAGGTTGCAACTAATGAAAAACTGTTTTTT	CASSREVATNEKLFF
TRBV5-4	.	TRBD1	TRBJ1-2	TGTGCCAGCAGCGGCCGGGACAGGGGCTTTTATGGCTACACCTTC	CASSGRDRGFYGYTF
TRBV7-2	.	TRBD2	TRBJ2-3	TGTGCCAGCAGCTTAAGGCTAGCGGGGGGGCTTGCAGATACGCAGTATTTT	CASSLRLAGGLADTQYF
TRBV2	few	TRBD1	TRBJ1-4	TGTGCCAGCATGGGACAGGGGAAAACGAGCAATGAAAAACTGTTTTTT	CASMGQGKTSNEKLFF
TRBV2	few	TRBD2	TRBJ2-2	TGTGCCAGCAGTGAAGGGGGACTAGCGGTAGCTACCGGGGAGCTGTTTTTT	CASSEGGLAVATGELFF
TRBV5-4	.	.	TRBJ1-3	TGTGCCAGCAGCTTGGGACAAAAGGGAAACACCATATATTTT	CASSLGQKGNTIYF